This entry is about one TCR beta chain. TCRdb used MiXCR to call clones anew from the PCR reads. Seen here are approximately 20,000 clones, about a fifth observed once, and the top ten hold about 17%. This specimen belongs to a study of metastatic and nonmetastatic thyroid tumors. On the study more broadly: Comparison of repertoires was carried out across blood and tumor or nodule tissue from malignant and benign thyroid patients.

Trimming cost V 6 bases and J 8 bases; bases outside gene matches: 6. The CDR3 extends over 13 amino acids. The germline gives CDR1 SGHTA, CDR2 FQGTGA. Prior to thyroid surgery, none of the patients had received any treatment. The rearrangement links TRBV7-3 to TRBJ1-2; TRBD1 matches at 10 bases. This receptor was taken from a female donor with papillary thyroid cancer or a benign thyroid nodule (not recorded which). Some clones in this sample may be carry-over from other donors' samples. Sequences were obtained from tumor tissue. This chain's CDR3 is CASSMTGGDGYTF. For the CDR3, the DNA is TGTGCCAGCAGTATGACAGGGGGCGACGGCTACACCTTC.